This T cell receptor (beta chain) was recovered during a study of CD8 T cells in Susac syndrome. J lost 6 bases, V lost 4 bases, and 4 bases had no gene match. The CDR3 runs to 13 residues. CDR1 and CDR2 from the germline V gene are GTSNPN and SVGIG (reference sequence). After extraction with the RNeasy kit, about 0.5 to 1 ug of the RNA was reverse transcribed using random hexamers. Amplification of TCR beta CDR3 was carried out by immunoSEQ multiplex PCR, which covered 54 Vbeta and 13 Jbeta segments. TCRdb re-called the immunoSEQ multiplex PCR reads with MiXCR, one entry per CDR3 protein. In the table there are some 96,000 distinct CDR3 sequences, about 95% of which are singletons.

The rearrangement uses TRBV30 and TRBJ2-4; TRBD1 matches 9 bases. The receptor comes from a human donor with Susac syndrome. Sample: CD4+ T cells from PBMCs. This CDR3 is CAWMTGGGNIQYF. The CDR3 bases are TGTGCCTGGATGACAGGGGGGGGAAACATTCAGTACTTC.